What follows are 18 T cell receptor beta chains derived from one specimen sequenced in a study of T cell responses to AZD1222 COVID-19 vaccine. Method: immunoSEQ multiplex PCR; TCRdb's copy keeps in-frame clones and lacks some. The table lists about 120,000 clones, around 84% of them singletons. The sequences come from peripheral blood, collected on day 0 of AZD1222 vaccination. The receptor source for this set is an adult in good health.

The chain employs TRBV5-4 and TRBJ2-5; 9 bases are shared with TRBD1. V gave up 4 bases and J gave up 5 bases; unmatched junction bases: 6. This CDR3 comprises 14 residues. Looked up from germline, CDR1 is SGHNT and CDR2 is YYREEE (reference sequence). The CDR3 bases are TGTGCCAGCAGCCTACAGGGGGCGATGGAGACCCAGTACTTC. Its protein is CASSLQGAMETQYF.

The rearrangement links TRBV19 to TRBJ1-3; 8 bases match TRBD1. Germline assignment: CDR1 LNHDA and CDR2 SQIVND (reference sequence). The CDR3 length is 16 residues. V dropped 4 bases and J dropped 2; count of bases not matched to a gene: 7. The CDR3 coding sequence is TGTGCCAGTAGTACAAGGGACAGGTCCGCTGGAAACACCATATATTTT. Protein sequence: CASSTRDRSAGNTIYF.

The V call is TRBV15, the J call TRBJ1-5, with D uncertain. The CDR3 covers 12 residues. Trimming removed 8 bases from V and 9 bases from J, with 14 bases in between. Germline V gene sequence: CDR1 LNHNV, CDR2 YYDKDF (reference sequence). This CDR3 reads CATARLVGPQHF. The CDR3 region has the DNA TGTGCCACCGCTCGATTGGTGGGGCCCCAGCATTTT.

The sample holds a few counts of this clone. This chain's CDR3 is CASSFSVSNTEAFF. The CDR3 DNA is TGTGCCAGCAGTTTCTCGGTTTCGAACACTGAAGCTTTCTTT. The J gene is TRBJ1-1, the V gene TRBV27, with unresolved D. Germline V CDR1 and CDR2: MNHEY, SMNVEV (reference sequence). Trimming left V 3 bases short and J 1 base short, with 9 bases between. This CDR3 is built from 14 residues.

This rearrangement joins TRBV7-8 to TRBJ2-7, with 11 bases that match TRBD2. Germline assignment: CDR1 SGHVS and CDR2 FQNEAQ. Losses at the gene ends were 1 base for V and 1 base for J; bases not matched to a gene: 0. The CDR3 totals 15 residues. Written as DNA, the CDR3 is TGTGCCAGCAGCTTAGTAGCGGGGGGGTCCTACGAGCAGTACTTC. Protein: CASSLVAGGSYEQYF.

V gene TRBV6-5 combines with J gene TRBJ2-2; 9 nucleotides agree with TRBD1. The CDR3 has 15 amino acids. V was pared by 6 bases and J by 1 base, with 3 bases of the junction left unmatched. CDR1 MNHEY and CDR2 SVGAGI come from the germline V gene. CDR3 DNA: TGTGCCAGCAGCTCGGGACAGGGGAACACCGGGGAGCTGTTTTTT. Amino acid sequence: CASSSGQGNTGELFF.

The chain carries TRBV7-9 and TRBJ1-5, with a possible D match to TRBD1 (5 bases). The CDR3 runs to 15 residues. CDR1 is SEHNR and CDR2 is FQNEAQ in the germline V gene (reference sequence). Between the trimmed V and J ends, which lost 5 bases and 1 base, there was a span of 12 bases. The CDR3 reads CASSAGTASNQPQHF. The CDR3 region has the DNA TGTGCCAGCAGCGCTGGGACGGCGAGCAATCAGCCCCAGCATTTT.

The chain recombines TRBV7-9 with TRBJ2-1, with 8 bases fitting TRBD2. Germline-derived CDR1 and CDR2 are SEHNR and FQNEAQ (reference sequence). The CDR3 loop spans 15 amino acids. J was trimmed by 0 bases and V by 5 bases; bases with no gene match: 3. This CDR3 is CASSPGGSSYNEQFF. CDR3 bases: TGTGCCAGCAGCCCGGGGGGGAGCTCCTACAATGAGCAGTTCTTC. Full variable domain (missing parts from reference TRBV7-9 and TRBJ2-1): DTGVSQNPRHKITKRGQNVTFRCDPISEHNRLYWYRQTLGQGPEFLTYFQNEAQLEKSRLLSDRFSAERPKGSFSTLEIQRTEQGDSAMYLCASSPGGSSYNEQFFGPGTRLTVL.

V is TRBV9 and J is TRBJ2-5; D unresolved. The V end was cut by 0 bases, the J end by 5 bases, with 8 bases between. Germline CDR1 SGDLS, CDR2 YYNGEE. The CDR3 is 13 residues long. The CDR3 protein is CASSVARGETQYF. CDR3 DNA: TGTGCCAGCAGCGTAGCACGTGGGGAGACCCAGTACTTC.

J is TRBJ1-4 and V is TRBV7-9; the D gene is possibly TRBD1 (5 bases). This CDR3 has 14 residues. CDR1 and CDR2 from the germline V gene are SEHNR and FQNEAQ (reference sequence). V lost 5 bases and J lost 8, with 15 bases in between. CDR3 nucleotide sequence: TGTGCCAGCAGCCACGTCGGACAAGACGAAAAACTGTTTTTT. Translated: CASSHVGQDEKLFF.

V usage is TRBV6-5 and J usage is TRBJ2-7, with D maybe TRBD2 (5 bases). The ends were cut back, 0 bases at V and 0 bases at J, with 9 bases in the middle. The germline V gene has CDR1 MNHEY and CDR2 SVGAGI. This CDR3 region has 15 residues. CDR3 DNA: TGTGCCAGCAGTTACTCCCCCGGGAACTCCTACGAGCAGTACTTC. Translating it yields CASSYSPGNSYEQYF.

This clone was detected once. The chain carries TRBV29-1 and TRBJ1-3; possibly TRBD1 for D (5 bases). With 2 bases removed from V and 1 base from J, the gap between germline ends came to 6 bases. CDR3 length: 13 residues. Germline V gene sequence: CDR1 SQVTM, CDR2 ANQGSEA. The CDR3 DNA sequence: TGCAGCGTTGAATCAGGGTCTGGAAACACCATATATTTT. It is translated as CSVESGSGNTIYF. The whole variable domain, filled in from reference TRBV29-1 and TRBJ1-3, reads SAVISQKPSRDICQRGTSLTIQCQVDSQVTMMFWYRQQPGQSLTLIATANQGSEATYESGFVIDKFPISRPNLTFSTLTVSNMSPEDSSIYLCSVESGSGNTIYFGEGSWLTVV.

In its sample, this clone was seen a few times. The genes are TRBV11-2 and TRBJ2-2; D is uncertain. The V end lost 5 bases, the J end lost 1 base, and 17 bases lay between the germline ends. In germline, CDR1 is SGHAT, CDR2 FQNNGV. The CDR3 sequence is 17 residues long. DNA of the CDR3: TGTGCCAGCAGCCCCCGGCGGCTGGGTCTGAACACCGGGGAGCTGTTTTTT. It codes for CASSPRRLGLNTGELFF.

The DNA of the CDR3 is TGTGCCAGCAGTTTAGGGGGGAGCTCCTACAATGAGCAGTTCTTC. Encoded protein: CASSLGGSSYNEQFF. The chain has TRBV27 and TRBJ2-1; D may be TRBD2 (6 bases). Germline CDR1 reads MNHEY; CDR2 reads SMNVEV (reference sequence). Trimming cost V 2 bases and J 0 bases, with 8 bases left between them. This CDR3 is 15 amino acids long.

This clone showed up just a few times. The V and J genes are TRBV19 and TRBJ1-1; no definite D call. V was clipped by 7 bases and J by 1 base, with 13 bases between them. CDR3 length: 14 residues. CDR1 and CDR2 from the germline V gene are LNHDA and SQIVND (reference sequence). The CDR3 DNA follows: TGTGCCAGTACCTTAGGGCCGGGGAACACTGAAGCTTTCTTT. It specifies CASTLGPGNTEAFF.

The genes are TRBV18 and TRBJ2-1; 12 bases align to TRBD2. J lost 7 bases, V lost 4 bases, and 8 bases had no gene match. In germline, CDR1 is KGHSH, CDR2 LQKENI. The CDR3 has 16 residues. In DNA, the CDR3 is TGTGCCAGCTCACGTCTAGCGGGGGGGGGACGGAATGAGCAGTTCTTC. Amino acid sequence: CASSRLAGGGRNEQFF.

This clone was counted only a few times. The J gene is TRBJ1-2, the V gene TRBV12-3 or TRBV12-4, with D perhaps TRBD1 (5 bases). The V end lost 5 bases, the J end lost 4 bases, and 11 bases lay between the germline ends. The CDR3 is 13 amino acids. CDR3 bases: TGTGCCAGCAGTGGACACTCCCTCTATGGCTACACCTTC. This sequence encodes CASSGHSLYGYTF.

The genes are TRBV11-2 and TRBJ1-1; D unclear. The CDR3 loop spans 13 amino acids. CDR1 SGHAT and CDR2 FQNNGV come from the germline V gene. V was trimmed by 0 bases and J by 1 base, leaving 3 bases between them. Written as DNA, the CDR3 is TGTGCCAGCAGCTTAGAAAGGAACACTGAAGCTTTCTTT. Protein product: CASSLERNTEAFF.